The present T cell receptor (beta chain) was sequenced within a study of T cell changes during pregnancy in multiple sclerosis (dated by TCRdb to about 2019). Broadly, across the study: Changes in the T cell repertoire over the course of pregnancy were examined in this study in women with multiple sclerosis.

The method was the immunoSEQ multiplex PCR assay. Imported from immuneACCESS, the table was reduced by TCRdb to in-frame sequences with V and J called. These copies leave out some clones; in studies compared against another copy, an unresolved V gene accounts for under half, and the cause of the remainder is not known. The sample includes fewer than 80,000 clones, with 85% to 95% observed a single time. The ten largest account for less than 2% of the sample. V loses 0 bases of germline sequence and J loses 3 bases, and the interval between the two ends is 13 bases. CDR1 and CDR2, looked up from the germline V gene, are SGHDT and YYEEEE. The CDR3 starts with the cysteine, ends with the phenylalanine, and has 15 residues. Of all the DNA, just the CDR3 is kept, 45 bases in frame from base 1. Concerning this clone itself: The clone's antigen remains unknown. No much larger clonotype is one base removed from it; base qualities were not supplied.

The sequence is built from TRBV5-6 and TRBJ2-7, and the D gene may be TRBD2, 6 bases matching. Source: peripheral blood, taken in the third trimester of pregnancy. This sequence was found in a female donor in good health, enrolled as a control in a pregnancy study. The nucleotide sequence is TGTGCCAGCAGCTTGGCCGTACAGGAGGGCTACGAGCAGTACTTC. It codes for CASSLAVQEGYEQYF.